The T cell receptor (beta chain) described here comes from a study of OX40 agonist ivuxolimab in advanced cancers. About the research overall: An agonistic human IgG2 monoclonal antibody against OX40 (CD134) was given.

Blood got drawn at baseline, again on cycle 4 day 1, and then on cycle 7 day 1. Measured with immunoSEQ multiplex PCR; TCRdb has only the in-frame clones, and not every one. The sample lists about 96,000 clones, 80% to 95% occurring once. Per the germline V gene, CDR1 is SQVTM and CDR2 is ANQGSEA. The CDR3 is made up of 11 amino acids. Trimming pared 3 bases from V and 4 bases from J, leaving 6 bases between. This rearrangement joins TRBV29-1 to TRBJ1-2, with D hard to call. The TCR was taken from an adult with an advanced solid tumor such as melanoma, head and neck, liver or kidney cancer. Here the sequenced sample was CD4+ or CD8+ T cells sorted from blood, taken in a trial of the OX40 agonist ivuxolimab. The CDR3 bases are TGCAGCGTTGACAGCCTCTATGGCTACACCTTC. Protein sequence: CSVDSLYGYTF. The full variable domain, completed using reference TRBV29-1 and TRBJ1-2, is SAVISQKPSRDICQRGTSLTIQCQVDSQVTMMFWYRQQPGQSLTLIATANQGSEATYESGFVIDKFPISRPNLTFSTLTVSNMSPEDSSIYLCSVDSLYGYTFGSGTRLTVV.